This record concerns one T cell receptor beta chain sequence. Its antigen is unknown. These data are taken from a study of OX40 agonist ivuxolimab in advanced cancers. Study results and caveats: The mean number of expanded clones was higher in CD8+ T cells than in CD4+.

Clones were sequenced by immunoSEQ multiplex PCR, and TCRdb holds only the in-frame ones, with some missing. Among over 95,000 clones listed, 90% to 95% were seen once. Germline assignment: CDR1 SGHRS and CDR2 YFSETQ. The CDR3 sequence is 14 residues long. V was clipped by 4 bases and J by 3 bases; unmatched bases: 5. The chain links TRBV5-1 to TRBJ2-3; TRBD2 aligns across 7 bases. The source is an adult with an advanced solid tumor such as melanoma, head and neck, liver or kidney cancer. Sequences were derived from CD4+ or CD8+ T cells sorted from blood, sampled in a trial of the OX40 agonist ivuxolimab. For the CDR3, the DNA is TGCGCCAGCAGCCAAGGACTAGGAACAGATACGCAGTATTTT. Residues: CASSQGLGTDTQYF.